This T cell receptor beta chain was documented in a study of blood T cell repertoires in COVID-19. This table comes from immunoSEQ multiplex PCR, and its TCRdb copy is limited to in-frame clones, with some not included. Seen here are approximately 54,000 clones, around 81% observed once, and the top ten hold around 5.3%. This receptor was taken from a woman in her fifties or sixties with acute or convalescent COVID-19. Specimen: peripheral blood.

CDR3 coding DNA: TGTGCCAGCAGCCCAGGACAGATCACCGGGGAGCTGTTTTTT. It encodes CASSPGQITGELFF. V and J are TRBV7-3 and TRBJ2-2, with D perhaps TRBD1 (6 bases). V gave up 5 bases and J gave up 4 bases, with 11 bases separating them. CDR3 length: 14 amino acids. The germline CDR1 and CDR2 sequences are SGHTA and FQGTGA. Using reference TRBV7-3 and TRBJ2-2 for the parts outside the CDR3, the full variable domain is GAGVSQTPSNKVTEKGKYVELRCDPISGHTALYWYRQSLGQGPEFLIYFQGTGAADDSGLPNDRFFAVRPEGSVSTLKIQRTERGDSAVYLCASSPGQITGELFFGEGSRLTVL.